The clone carrying this T cell receptor beta chain was counted a single time. Its antigen is undetermined. These data originate in a study of T cell responses to AZD1222 COVID-19 vaccine. At the level of the study: The analysis combined second doses at about 4 or about 12 weeks.

CDR3 length: 17 residues. The V and J ends lost 0 bases and 4 bases, in that order; junction bases with no gene match: 12. The germline V gene encodes CDR1 SGHDT and CDR2 YYEEEE. Study-level results: Spike-specific TCR breadth and depth went up after people got two AZD1222 doses. The donor group comprised mostly white British people and more females; the analysis possibly underestimated clonal diversity. Sampled repertoires all dated from after the peak T cell response.

The protocol was immunoSEQ multiplex PCR, while the TCRdb copy is restricted to in-frame clones and leaves out a portion. The sample yields over 100,000 clones, roughly 80% seen once. The sequenced sample was peripheral blood, obtained on day 0 of AZD1222 vaccination. The V call is TRBV5-6, the J call TRBJ2-5; 7 positions agree with TRBD2. This sequence originates from an adult in good health. CDR3 nucleotides: TGTGCCAGCAGCTTGGCCGTCAGCGGGGCCACGCGAGAGACCCAGTACTTC. Translating gives CASSLAVSGATRETQYF.